This TCR beta chain was identified during a study of cytomegalovirus exposure and HLA in healthy donors. The CDR3 totals 13 residues. From germline, CDR1 is LNHNV and CDR2 YYDKDF (reference sequence). PCR employed 60 Vbeta and 13 Jbeta primers. The method was immunoSEQ multiplex PCR; TCRdb's version includes in-frame clones alone and lacks a portion of them. Of over 150,000 clones listed, more than 75% are singletons. This chain links TRBV15 with TRBJ2-5, with D hard to call. The DNA matches TRBJ2-7 better at its end, which makes the J call doubtful. The sample taken for sequencing was PBMCs. The source of this sequence is a man younger than 45 in good health and CMV-seropositive. For the CDR3, the DNA is TGTGCCACCAGCAGTCTAGACGGATACGAGCAGTACTTC. Translated, it gives CATSSLDGYEQYF.